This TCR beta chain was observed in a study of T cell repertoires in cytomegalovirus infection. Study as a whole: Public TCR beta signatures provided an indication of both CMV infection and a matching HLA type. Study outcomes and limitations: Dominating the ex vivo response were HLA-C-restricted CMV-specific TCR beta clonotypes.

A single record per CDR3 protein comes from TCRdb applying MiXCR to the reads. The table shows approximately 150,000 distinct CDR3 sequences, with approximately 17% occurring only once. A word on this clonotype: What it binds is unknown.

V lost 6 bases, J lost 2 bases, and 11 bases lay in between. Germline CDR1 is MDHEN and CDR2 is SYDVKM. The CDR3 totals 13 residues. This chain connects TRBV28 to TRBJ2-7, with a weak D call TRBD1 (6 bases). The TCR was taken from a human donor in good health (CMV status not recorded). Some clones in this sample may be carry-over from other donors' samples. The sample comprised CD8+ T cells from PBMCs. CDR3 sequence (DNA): TGTGCCAGCAGGACCCGGGACACCTACGAGCAGTACTTC. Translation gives CASRTRDTYEQYF.